The rows below give T cell receptor beta chains drawn from one sample of a study of shared clonotypes between healthy human individuals. The table came from immunoSEQ multiplex PCR; TCRdb's copy has only in-frame clones and leaves some out. The table lists 2.5 million or so clones, around nine tenths of them singletons, with around 0.14% in the top ten. Input material: naive CD4+ T cells sorted from blood. These receptors came from a man aged 18 to 29 in good health. CDR3s include the opening cysteine and the closing phenylalanine or tryptophan. A D gene is named only where the DNA matches it firmly. Some rows mark clone size as missing; the rest say once, few, many or name a class of expanded clone.

V	J	D	size	DNA	CDR3
TRBV6-6	TRBJ2-3	TRBD2	-	TGTGCCAGCAGTTACGCGGGACTAGGTGCGACAGATACGCAGTATTTT	CASSYAGLGATDTQYF
TRBV28	TRBJ2-5	-	-	TGTGCCAGCAGTTTAAACCCTCAAGAGACCCAGTACTTC	CASSLNPQETQYF
TRBV5-5	TRBJ1-2	-	-	TGTGCCAGCAGCCGCCCTATCGATGGCTACACCTTC	CASSRPIDGYTF
TRBV11-2	TRBJ2-7	-	-	TGTGCCAGCAGCTTTGCCCCCTCTAGCGCCTACGAGCAGTACTTC	CASSFAPSSAYEQYF
TRBV4-3	TRBJ2-7	TRBD2	-	TGCGCCAGCAGCCAGATGGGCGGGAGCTCCTACGAGCAGTACTTC	CASSQMGGSSYEQYF
TRBV7-2	TRBJ2-1	TRBD2	-	TGTGCCAGCAGCTCTAGCGGGAGGGCAGGGGAGCAGTTCTTC	CASSSSGRAGEQFF
TRBV4-2	TRBJ2-1	-	-	TGTGCCAGCAGCCAACAATCCTACAATGAGCAGTTCTTC	CASSQQSYNEQFF
TRBV21-1	TRBJ2-5	-	-	TGTGCCAGCAGCAAAGCAAGGGGGGGAAAAGAGACCCAGTACTTC	CASSKARGGKETQYF
TRBV28	TRBJ1-2	-	-	TGTGCCAGCAGTATCCCCCTGGGAGGCAATTATGGCTACACCTTC	CASSIPLGGNYGYTF
TRBV7-9	TRBJ2-2	TRBD1	-	TGTGCCAGCAGCTTAGAGGGGACAGGGGGCACCGGGGAGCTGTTTTTT	CASSLEGTGGTGELFF
TRBV11-2	TRBJ1-1	-	-	TGTGCCAGCAGCTTGGAGGGGTTGAACACTGAAGCTTTCTTT	CASSLEGLNTEAFF
TRBV18	TRBJ1-3	-	-	TGTGCCAGCTCACCACCGATGGCAGACTCTGGAAACACCATATATTTT	CASSPPMADSGNTIYF
TRBV27	TRBJ1-6	-	once	TGTGCCAGCAGTTTAGGGGAACAGGGAGGTTCACCCCTCCACTTT	CASSLGEQGGSPLHF
TRBV10-2	TRBJ2-1	-	-	TGCGCCAGCAGCCTGACAGATTACAATGAGCAGTTCTTC	CASSLTDYNEQFF
TRBV5-1	TRBJ2-3	-	-	TGCGCCAGCAGCCCGGACAGACCCACAGATACGCAGTATTTT	CASSPDRPTDTQYF
TRBV6-5	TRBJ2-5	TRBD2	-	TGTGCCAGCAGTTATGTGGCTAGCGGGGGAGGAGAGACCCAGTACTTC	CASSYVASGGGETQYF
TRBV28	TRBJ2-3	TRBD2	-	TGTGCCAGCAGTCCCGGGGGGTCGGATACGCAGTATTTT	CASSPGGSDTQYF
TRBV10-2	TRBJ2-7	-	once	TGCGCCAGCAGTGGGGTTAGCGGTTACGAGCAGTACTTC	CASSGVSGYEQYF
TRBV5-4	TRBJ2-3	TRBD2	-	TGTGCCAGCAGCTCGGGACTAGCGGGATTCACAGATACGCAGTATTTT	CASSSGLAGFTDTQYF
TRBV14	TRBJ2-6	-	-	TGTGCCAGCAGCCAAACGTTCTCTGGGGCCAACGTCCTGACTTTC	CASSQTFSGANVLTF
TRBV7-9	TRBJ1-6	-	-	TGTGCCAGCAGAGAGGAGTGGGAAGGATCACCCCTCCACTTT	CASREEWEGSPLHF
TRBV30	TRBJ1-4	-	-	TGTGCCTGGGGTAATGGGTGGGGAGAAAAACTGTTTTTT	CAWGNGWGEKLFF
TRBV19	TRBJ2-3	-	-	TGTGCCAGTAGTATTAGTTCAGGGGTCTATGCAGATACGCAGTATTTT	CASSISSGVYADTQYF